These 32 T cell receptor beta chains were sequenced from one sample in a study of blood T cells in healthy people across ages. A second PCR of about 7 to 12 cycles used a sample-barcoded 5' primer and a J-beta primer mix. Each CDR3 protein is one row after TCRdb ran MiXCR on the 5' RACE reads. The data show hundreds of thousands of distinct CDR3 sequences, approximately 48% seen once. The specimen sequenced was blood. The receptors shown here come from a man in his 60s in good health.

This chain joins TRBV7-2 and TRBJ2-5; 7 bases are shared with TRBD1. TRBJ2-7 explains the end of the DNA better; the J call may be wrong. This CDR3 contains 14 residues. Germline CDR1 reads SGHTA; CDR2 reads FQGNSA. The CDR3 DNA reads TGTGCCAGCAGCTATAGACAGGGACCCTACGAGCAGTACTTC. Translation: CASSYRQGPYEQYF.

The V call is TRBV19, the J call TRBJ2-4, with D perhaps assigned TRBD1 or TRBD2 (5 bases each). The J call may be mistaken, given a closer DNA end match to TRBJ2-7. Germline V gene data show CDR1 as LNHDA and CDR2 as SQIVND (reference sequence). This CDR3 is 18 amino acids long. The CDR3 here is CASSIEGTTGTYTYEQYF. The CDR3 region has the DNA TGTGCCAGTAGTATAGAGGGGACGACCGGGACCTACACCTACGAGCAGTACTTC.

There are a few counts of this clonotype. This chain connects TRBV5-1 to TRBJ1-2; TRBD1 agrees at 10 bases. V was clipped by 4 bases and J by 10 bases; unmatched bases: 10. The CDR3 covers 14 residues. Germline loops: CDR1 SGHRS, CDR2 YFSETQ. The CDR3 is CASSTPGQGPFYTF. CDR3 DNA sequence: TGCGCCAGCAGCACTCCGGGACAGGGGCCATTCTACACCTTC.

This clonotype was found a few times. The V call is TRBV2, the J call TRBJ2-3; D is undetermined. The CDR3 is 12 residues long. The V gene lost 3 bases and the J gene lost 4 bases, with 5 bases spanning the gap. The V gene's germline CDR1 is SNHLY and CDR2 FYNNEI. The CDR3 nucleotides are TGTGCCAGCAGTGAGAGATCAGATACGCAGTATTTT. This translates into CASSERSDTQYF.

The chain recombines TRBV10-3 with TRBJ2-3; 8 bases line up with TRBD1. The CDR3 consists of 16 residues. V lost 3 bases to trimming and J lost 4 bases; unmatched junction nucleotides: 9. Germline V gene lookup returns CDR1 ENHRY and CDR2 SYGVKD. The CDR3 is CAISDTRDRNPDTQYF. The DNA of the CDR3 is TGTGCCATCAGTGATACCCGGGACAGGAACCCAGATACGCAGTATTTT.

The sample holds a few counts of this clonotype. The J gene is TRBJ2-1, the V gene TRBV12-3 or TRBV12-4; D is unresolved. This CDR3 region has 15 residues. V was cut by 6 bases and J by 0 bases, with 12 bases left in between. The CDR3 DNA is TGTGCCAGCAGCACCCCGGGTAGCTCCTACAATGAGCAGTTCTTC. This translates into CASSTPGSSYNEQFF.

V and J are TRBV10-2 and TRBJ2-5, with D uncertain. Trimming left V 7 bases short and J 5 bases short, with 17 bases between. Per germline, CDR1 WSHSY and CDR2 SAAADI. The CDR3 covers 14 residues. The CDR3 region is CASTNQGPLETQYF. CDR3 in DNA: TGCGCCAGCACCAACCAAGGACCTTTGGAGACCCAGTACTTC.

The chain couples TRBV20-1 to TRBJ2-7; 10 nucleotides agree with TRBD1. The V segment lost 6 bases and the J segment 3 bases; nucleotides outside the gene matches: 8. There are 14 residues in the CDR3. CDR1 is DFQATT and CDR2 is SNEGSKA in the germline V gene (reference sequence). CDR3 residues: CSARGQGNGYEQYF. The DNA for the CDR3 is TGCAGTGCGCGGGGACAGGGGAACGGCTACGAGCAGTACTTC.

V usage is TRBV20-1 and J usage is TRBJ2-1; TRBD2 matches 8 bases. Germline CDR1 is DFQATT and CDR2 is SNEGSKA (reference sequence). With V trimmed by 1 base and J by 9 bases, 2 bases remained unmatched. The length of the CDR3 is 12 residues. CDR3 residues: CSARAGGSEQFF. CDR3 DNA sequence: TGCAGTGCTAGAGCGGGAGGGAGTGAGCAGTTCTTC.

CDR3 sequence reads: CASSWATTDTQYF. As DNA, the CDR3 is TGTGCCAGCAGCTGGGCCACCACAGATACGCAGTATTTT. This chain connects TRBV6-2 or TRBV6-3 to TRBJ2-3, with D uncertain. The V gene's germline CDR1 is MNHEY and CDR2 SVGEGT. Deletions cut 6 bases from V and 2 bases from J, with 9 bases between. This CDR3 comprises 13 residues.

This clonotype was detected a few times. The rearrangement joins TRBV7-9 to TRBJ2-3; a possible D gene is TRBD1 (6 bases). Germline CDR1 SEHNR, CDR2 FQNEAQ (reference sequence). The length of the CDR3 is 16 residues. V lost 5 bases, J lost 0 bases, and 15 bases lay in between. CDR3 coding DNA: TGTGCCAGCAGCCCCACCGGGACAACTAGCACAGATACGCAGTATTTT. Its protein product is CASSPTGTTSTDTQYF.

The chain recombines TRBV29-1 with TRBJ1-1; TRBD1 is a possible D gene (5 bases). The germline V and J ends were trimmed by 6 bases and 3 bases, with 14 bases remaining between them. The germline V gene encodes CDR1 SQVTM and CDR2 ANQGSEA. The CDR3 consists of 13 residues. CDR3: CSVGGDVHTEAFF. CDR3 DNA sequence: TGCAGCGTGGGGGGGGACGTGCACACTGAAGCTTTCTTT. Variable domain in full (rest from reference TRBV29-1 and TRBJ1-1): SAVISQKPSRDICQRGTSLTIQCQVDSQVTMMFWYRQQPGQSLTLIATANQGSEATYESGFVIDKFPISRPNLTFSTLTVSNMSPEDSSIYLCSVGGDVHTEAFFGQGTRLTVV.

This sequence joins TRBV7-2 and TRBJ1-1, with TRBD1 as a possible D gene (5 bases). The germline V and J ends were trimmed by 2 bases and 6 bases, with 13 bases remaining between them. The germline CDR1 and CDR2 sequences are SGHTA and FQGNSA. This CDR3 is built from 14 residues. DNA for the CDR3: TGTGCCAGCAGCTTAAGTGGGACGGGCGCTGAAGCTTTCTTT. This codes for CASSLSGTGAEAFF.

The chain couples TRBV6-2 or TRBV6-3 to TRBJ2-4, with D unclear. Trimming cost V 2 bases and J 3 bases, with 8 bases left between them. Per germline, CDR1 MNHEY and CDR2 SVGEGT. The CDR3 length is 14 residues. CDR3 sequence reads: CASSYGSGKNIQYF. DNA for the CDR3: TGTGCCAGCAGTTACGGTTCGGGCAAAAACATTCAGTACTTC.

The CDR3 spells CASSERMESSYNEQFF. The CDR3, as DNA: TGTGCCAGCAGCGAGCGGATGGAGAGCTCCTACAATGAGCAGTTCTTC. The chain is built from TRBV5-4 and TRBJ2-1, with D perhaps TRBD2 (5 bases). The CDR3 spans 16 residues. Germline V gene data show CDR1 as SGHNT and CDR2 as YYREEE (reference sequence). Trimming cost V 4 bases and J 0 bases, with 14 bases left between them.

In its sample, this clonotype was seen once. The V gene is TRBV9, the J gene TRBJ2-3; TRBD2 aligns across 7 bases. The trim removed 3 bases at V and 1 base at J, leaving 14 bases unmatched. The CDR3 has 18 amino acids. Per germline, CDR1 SGDLS and CDR2 YYNGEE. CDR3 sequence reads: CASSAYPQHAGGTDTQYF. The DNA of the CDR3 is TGTGCCAGCAGCGCATACCCCCAGCACGCGGGGGGCACAGATACGCAGTATTTT.

The chain recombines TRBV20-1 with TRBJ2-4, with D possibly being TRBD2 (7 bases). The end of the DNA aligns better with TRBJ2-7, so the J call may be wrong. This CDR3 is built from 14 residues. Germline-derived CDR1 and CDR2 are DFQATT and SNEGSKA (reference sequence). The CDR3 sequence is CSATGRGGLYEQYF. CDR3 nucleotide sequence: TGCAGTGCTACTGGAAGGGGGGGGTTATACGAGCAGTACTTC.

This clonotype has just a few counts. The rearrangement joins TRBV12-3 or TRBV12-4 to TRBJ1-1; possibly TRBD1 for D (5 bases). The ends were cut back, 3 bases at V and 6 bases at J, with 11 bases in the middle. CDR3 length: 13 residues. Here the CDR3 reads CASSFGAAPEAFF. The CDR3 coding sequence is TGTGCCAGCAGTTTCGGGGCAGCCCCTGAAGCTTTCTTT.

This clonotype has just a few counts. This chain connects TRBV6-2 or TRBV6-3 to TRBJ2-1, with TRBD2 identical over 10 bases. Trimming cost V 8 bases and J 10 bases; bases outside gene matches: 14. Germline V gene lookup returns CDR1 MNHEY and CDR2 SVGEGT. The CDR3 contains 15 residues. In nucleotides, the CDR3 is TGTGCCAGCCTTGGAATACTAGCGGGGACCTTAGAGCAGTTCTTC. It yields the protein CASLGILAGTLEQFF.

The chain employs TRBV2 and TRBJ1-5, with D maybe TRBD1 (6 bases). Germline CDR1 is SNHLY and CDR2 is FYNNEI. The V end lost 2 bases, the J end lost 7 bases, and 9 bases lay between the germline ends. CDR3 length: 13 amino acids. This CDR3 is CASSEPRGQPQHF. CDR3 bases: TGTGCCAGCAGTGAACCTAGGGGGCAGCCCCAGCATTTT.

As for this clonotype: Being one base from a much bigger clone, this may be a read error. This rearrangement joins TRBV5-6 to TRBJ2-7, with D possibly TRBD1 on 6 matching bases. Germline V gives CDR1 SGHDT, CDR2 YYEEEE. The CDR3 has 15 amino acids. Trimming removed 2 bases at V and 2 bases at J, with 14 bases between. The CDR3 loop is CASSLGQRGTYEQYF. CDR3 nucleotides: TGTGCCAGCAGCTTAGGGCAGAGGGGGACCTACGAGCAGTACTTC.

The chain has TRBV6-1 and TRBJ2-1, with 8 nucleotides matching TRBD2. This CDR3 comprises 17 residues. Germline CDR1 and CDR2: MNHNS and SASEGT. V gave up 7 bases and J gave up 0 bases; unmatched junction bases: 11. The CDR3 is CASIAVGGGSSYNEQFF. The DNA for the CDR3 is TGTGCCAGCATTGCGGTGGGCGGGGGGAGCTCCTACAATGAGCAGTTCTTC.

The chain recombines TRBV24-1 with TRBJ2-7, with 8 bases that match TRBD1. V trimming: 2 bases; J trimming: 4 bases; junction bases outside the gene matches: 6. The germline V gene encodes CDR1 KGHDR and CDR2 SFDVKD. This CDR3 contains 15 residues. CDR3 loop: CATSDSAGGLYEQYF. The CDR3 bases are TGTGCCACCAGTGATTCTGCAGGGGGCCTTTACGAGCAGTACTTC.

To note about this clonotype: A much larger clone lies one base from this, so it may be a read error. The rearrangement uses TRBV4-3 and TRBJ1-2, with D tentatively TRBD1 (5 bases). Per germline, CDR1 LGHNA and CDR2 YSLEER. The CDR3 extends over 15 amino acids. In DNA, the CDR3 is TGCGTCAGCAGCCAGGATGCGCAGGGACTCTACGGCTACACCTTC. This codes for CVSSQDAQGLYGYTF.

The chain combines TRBV19 with TRBJ2-2, with D perhaps given as TRBD1 or TRBD2 (5 bases each). The ends were cut back, 5 bases at V and 0 bases at J, with 10 bases in the middle. Looked up from germline, CDR1 is LNHDA and CDR2 is SQIVND (reference sequence). The CDR3 has 15 residues. The CDR3 here is CASSDLGANTGELFF. In DNA form, the CDR3 reads TGTGCCAGTAGTGACCTGGGGGCGAACACCGGGGAGCTGTTTTTT.

J is TRBJ2-1 and V is TRBV6-5, with 9 positions matching TRBD2. The germline gives CDR1 MNHEY, CDR2 SVGAGI. The CDR3 has 16 residues. V lost 2 bases, J lost 8 bases, and 10 bases stayed unmatched. CDR3 coding DNA: TGTGCCAGCAGTTACGGAGGGCTAGCGGGGCGGTATGAGCAGTTCTTC. Its protein product is CASSYGGLAGRYEQFF.

There are a few counts of this clonotype. CDR3 sequence (DNA): TGCGCCAGCAGCCAAGTAATCGGGGCCAACGTCCTGACTTTC. Translating gives CASSQVIGANVLTF. V usage is TRBV4-1 and J usage is TRBJ2-6; D gene ambiguous. This CDR3 spans 14 amino acids. Germline CDR1 MGHRA, CDR2 YSYEKL. Between the trimmed V and J ends, which lost 1 base and 4 bases, there was a span of 5 bases.

The sample holds a few counts of this clonotype. In nucleotides, the CDR3 is TGCGCCAGCAGCCAAGACCGGGGACCGGCCTATGGCTACACCTTC. Translating it yields CASSQDRGPAYGYTF. The chain is built from TRBV4-3 and TRBJ1-2; D perhaps matches TRBD1 (5 bases). Trimming stripped 0 bases from V and 4 bases from J, with 12 bases between. Germline CDR1 reads LGHNA; CDR2 reads YSLEER. The CDR3 loop spans 15 amino acids.

The chain employs TRBV6-6 and TRBJ2-5; D ambiguous. This CDR3 contains 12 residues. Germline CDR1 and CDR2: MNHNY and SVGAGI (reference sequence). V lost 4 bases and J lost 1, with 4 bases in between. CDR3 loop: CASSWSQETQYF. CDR3 in DNA: TGTGCCAGCAGTTGGAGCCAAGAGACCCAGTACTTC.

This clonotype was counted ten times or more. The CDR3 bases are TGCAGTGCTAGAGATCGGGACAGGGCGTTTGGCTACACCTTC. Amino acid sequence: CSARDRDRAFGYTF. The chain carries TRBV20-1 and TRBJ1-2; 9 bases are a match to TRBD1. With 0 bases clipped from V and 7 bases from J, the junction kept 6 bases outside the gene matches. This CDR3 contains 14 residues. Germline CDR1 reads DFQATT; CDR2 reads SNEGSKA (reference sequence).

This chain joins TRBV29-1 and TRBJ2-4; 7 positions match TRBD1. Judging by the DNA end, TRBJ2-7 fits better; the J call may be wrong. The CDR3 has 16 residues. Germline values: CDR1 SQVTM, CDR2 ANQGSEA. CDR3 in DNA: TGCAGCGTTGACGGGATGGACAGGCGCGGAGTTTACGAGCAGTACTTC. It yields the protein CSVDGMDRRGVYEQYF.

The chain is built from TRBV2 and TRBJ1-2, with D unclear. The germline CDR1 and CDR2 sequences are SNHLY and FYNNEI. Trimming took 4 bases from V and 5 from J, leaving 8 bases between them. The CDR3 covers 12 residues. The CDR3 sequence is CASSVLDYGYTF. CDR3 sequence (DNA): TGTGCCAGCAGTGTTTTGGATTATGGCTACACCTTC.